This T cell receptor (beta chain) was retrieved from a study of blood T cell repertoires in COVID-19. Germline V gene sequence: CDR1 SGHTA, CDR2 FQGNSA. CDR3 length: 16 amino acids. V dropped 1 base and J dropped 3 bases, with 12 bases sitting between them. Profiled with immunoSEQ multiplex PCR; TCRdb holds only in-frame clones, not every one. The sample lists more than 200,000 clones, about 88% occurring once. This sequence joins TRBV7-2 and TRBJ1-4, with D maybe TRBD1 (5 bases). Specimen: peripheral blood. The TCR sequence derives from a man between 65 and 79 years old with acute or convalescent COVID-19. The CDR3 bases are TGTGCCAGCAGCTTAGATTTTTGGGGGGCTAATGAAAAACTGTTTTTT. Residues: CASSLDFWGANEKLFF.